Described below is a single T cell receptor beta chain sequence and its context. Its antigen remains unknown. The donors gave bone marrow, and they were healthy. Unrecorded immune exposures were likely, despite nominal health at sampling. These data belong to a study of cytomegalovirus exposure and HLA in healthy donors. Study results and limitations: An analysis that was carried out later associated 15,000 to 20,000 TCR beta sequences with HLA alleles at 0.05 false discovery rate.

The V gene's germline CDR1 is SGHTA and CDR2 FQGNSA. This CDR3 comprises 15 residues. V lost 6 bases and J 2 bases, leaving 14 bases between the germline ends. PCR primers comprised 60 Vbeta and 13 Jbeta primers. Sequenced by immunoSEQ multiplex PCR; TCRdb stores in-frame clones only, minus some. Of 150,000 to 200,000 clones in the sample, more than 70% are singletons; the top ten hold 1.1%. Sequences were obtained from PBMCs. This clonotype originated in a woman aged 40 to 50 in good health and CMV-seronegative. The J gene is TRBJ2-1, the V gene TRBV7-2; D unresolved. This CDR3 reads CASRQTYTAYNEQFF. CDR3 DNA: TGTGCCAGCAGACAAACCTATACAGCCTACAATGAGCAGTTCTTC.